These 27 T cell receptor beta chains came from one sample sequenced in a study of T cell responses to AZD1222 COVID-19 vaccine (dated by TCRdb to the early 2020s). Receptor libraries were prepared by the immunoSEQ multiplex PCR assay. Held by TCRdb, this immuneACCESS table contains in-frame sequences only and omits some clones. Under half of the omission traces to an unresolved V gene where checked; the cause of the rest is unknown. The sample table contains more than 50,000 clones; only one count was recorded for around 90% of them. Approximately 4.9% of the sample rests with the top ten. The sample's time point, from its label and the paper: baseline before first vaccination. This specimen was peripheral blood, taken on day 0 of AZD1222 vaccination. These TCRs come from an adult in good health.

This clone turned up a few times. CDR3 in DNA: TGTGCCAGCAGCTCGTTTGGCTATGGCTACACCTTC. This sequence encodes CASSSFGYGYTF. V usage is TRBV6-5 and J usage is TRBJ1-2, with D uncertain. The CDR3 sequence is 12 residues long. V gave up 6 bases and J gave up 4 bases, with 9 bases separating them. The V gene's germline CDR1 is MNHEY and CDR2 SVGAGI.

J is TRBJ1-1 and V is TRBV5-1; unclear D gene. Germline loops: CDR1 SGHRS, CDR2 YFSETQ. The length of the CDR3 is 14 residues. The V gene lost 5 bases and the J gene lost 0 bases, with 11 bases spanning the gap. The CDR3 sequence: CASSQERLNTEAFF. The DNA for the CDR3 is TGCGCCAGCAGTCAAGAGAGATTGAACACTGAAGCTTTCTTT.

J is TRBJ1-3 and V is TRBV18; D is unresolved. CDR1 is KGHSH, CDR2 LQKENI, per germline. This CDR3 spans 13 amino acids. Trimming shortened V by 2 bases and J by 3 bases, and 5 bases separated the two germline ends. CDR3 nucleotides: TGTGCCAGCTCACCAAACGGTGGAAACACCATATATTTT. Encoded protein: CASSPNGGNTIYF.

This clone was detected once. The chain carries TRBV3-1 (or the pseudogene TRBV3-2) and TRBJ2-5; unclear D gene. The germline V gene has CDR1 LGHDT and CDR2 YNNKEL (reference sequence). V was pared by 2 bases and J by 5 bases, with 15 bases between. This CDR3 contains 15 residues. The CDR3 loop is CASSQPLSSGETQYF. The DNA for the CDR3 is TGTGCCAGCAGCCAACCTTTATCCTCTGGCGAGACCCAGTACTTC.

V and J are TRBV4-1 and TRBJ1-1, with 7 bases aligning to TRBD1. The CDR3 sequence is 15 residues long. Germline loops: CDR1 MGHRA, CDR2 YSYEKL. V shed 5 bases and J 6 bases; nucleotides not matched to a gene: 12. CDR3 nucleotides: TGCGCCAGCAGCGACAGGGTTTGGATGGGTCCTGAAGCTTTCTTT. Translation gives CASSDRVWMGPEAFF.

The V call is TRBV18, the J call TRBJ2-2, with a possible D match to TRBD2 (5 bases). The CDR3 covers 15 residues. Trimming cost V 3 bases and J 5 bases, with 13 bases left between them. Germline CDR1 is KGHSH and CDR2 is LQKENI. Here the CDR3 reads CASSPGTPGTGELFF. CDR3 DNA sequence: TGTGCCAGCTCACCGGGTACCCCGGGGACCGGGGAGCTGTTTTTT.

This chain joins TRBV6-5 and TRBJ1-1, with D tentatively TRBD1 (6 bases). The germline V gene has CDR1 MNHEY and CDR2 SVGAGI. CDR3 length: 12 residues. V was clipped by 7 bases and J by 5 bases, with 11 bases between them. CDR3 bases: TGTGCCAGCAAGGGGGGTTGGACTGAAGCTTTCTTT. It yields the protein CASKGGWTEAFF.

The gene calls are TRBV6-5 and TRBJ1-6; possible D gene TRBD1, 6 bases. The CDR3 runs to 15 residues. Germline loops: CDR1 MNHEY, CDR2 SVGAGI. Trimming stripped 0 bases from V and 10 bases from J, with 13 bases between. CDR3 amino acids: CASSYSLQGQSPLHF. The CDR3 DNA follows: TGTGCCAGCAGTTACTCCTTACAGGGCCAATCACCCCTCCACTTT.

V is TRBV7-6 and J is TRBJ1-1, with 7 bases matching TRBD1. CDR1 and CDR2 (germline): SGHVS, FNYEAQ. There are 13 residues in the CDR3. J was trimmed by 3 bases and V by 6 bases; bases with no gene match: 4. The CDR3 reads CASRYTGDTEAFF. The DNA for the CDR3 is TGTGCCAGCAGATATACAGGGGACACTGAAGCTTTCTTT.

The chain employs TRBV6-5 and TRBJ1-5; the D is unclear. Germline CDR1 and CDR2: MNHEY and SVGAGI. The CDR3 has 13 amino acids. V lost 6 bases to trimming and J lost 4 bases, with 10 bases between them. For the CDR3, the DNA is TGTGCCAGCAGAGGCAGGACTAATCAGCCCCAGCATTTT. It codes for CASRGRTNQPQHF.

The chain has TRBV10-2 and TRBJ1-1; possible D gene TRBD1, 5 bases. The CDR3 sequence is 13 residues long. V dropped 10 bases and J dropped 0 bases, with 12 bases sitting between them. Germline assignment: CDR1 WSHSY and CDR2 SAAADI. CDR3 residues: CATLTALNTEAFF. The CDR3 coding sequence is TGCGCCACCTTGACAGCCCTGAACACTGAAGCTTTCTTT.

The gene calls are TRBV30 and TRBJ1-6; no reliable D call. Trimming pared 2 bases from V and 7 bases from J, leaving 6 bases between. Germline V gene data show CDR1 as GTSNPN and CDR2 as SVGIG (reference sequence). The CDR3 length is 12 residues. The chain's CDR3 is CAWSFTNSPLHF. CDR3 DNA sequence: TGTGCCTGGAGTTTCACGAATTCACCCCTCCACTTT.

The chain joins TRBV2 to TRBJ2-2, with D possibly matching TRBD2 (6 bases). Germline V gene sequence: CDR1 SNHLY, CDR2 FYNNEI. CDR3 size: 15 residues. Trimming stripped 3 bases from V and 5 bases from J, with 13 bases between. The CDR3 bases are TGTGCCAGCAGTGATTTGGGGGGAAATACCGGGGAGCTGTTTTTT. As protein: CASSDLGGNTGELFF. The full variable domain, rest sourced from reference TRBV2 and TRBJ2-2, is EPEVTQTPSHQVTQMGQEVILRCVPISNHLYFYWYRQILGQKVEFLVSFYNNEISEKSEIFDDQFSVERPDGSNFTLKIRSTKLEDSAMYFCASSDLGGNTGELFFGEGSRLTVL.

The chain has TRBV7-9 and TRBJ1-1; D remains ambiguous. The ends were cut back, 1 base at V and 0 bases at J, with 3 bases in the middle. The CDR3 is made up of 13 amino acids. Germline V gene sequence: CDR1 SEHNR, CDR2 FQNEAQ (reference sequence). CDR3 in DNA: TGTGCCAGCAGCTTAGTTCTGAACACTGAAGCTTTCTTT. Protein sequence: CASSLVLNTEAFF.

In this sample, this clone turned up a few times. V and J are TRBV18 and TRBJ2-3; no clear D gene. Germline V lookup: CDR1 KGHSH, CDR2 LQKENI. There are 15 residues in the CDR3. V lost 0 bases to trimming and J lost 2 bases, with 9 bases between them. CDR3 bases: TGTGCCAGCTCACCACCGAGTCTACACACAGATACGCAGTATTTT. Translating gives CASSPPSLHTDTQYF.

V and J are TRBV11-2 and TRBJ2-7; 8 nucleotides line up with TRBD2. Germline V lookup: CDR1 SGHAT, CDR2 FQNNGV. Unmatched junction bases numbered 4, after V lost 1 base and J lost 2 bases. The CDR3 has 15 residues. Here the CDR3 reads CASSLGGGPPYEQYF. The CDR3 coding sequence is TGTGCCAGCAGCTTAGGCGGGGGGCCTCCCTACGAGCAGTACTTC.

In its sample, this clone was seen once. CDR3 region: CAISERQEHQPQHF. The DNA of the CDR3 is TGTGCCATCAGTGAAAGGCAAGAGCATCAGCCCCAGCATTTT. V and J are TRBV10-3 and TRBJ1-5; D is undetermined. Germline CDR1 and CDR2: ENHRY and SYGVKD. The CDR3 contains 14 residues. Trimming left V 3 bases short and J 5 bases short, with 11 bases between.

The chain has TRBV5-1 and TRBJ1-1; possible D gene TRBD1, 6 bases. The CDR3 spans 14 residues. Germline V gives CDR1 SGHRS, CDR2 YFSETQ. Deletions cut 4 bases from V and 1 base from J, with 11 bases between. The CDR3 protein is CASSRRGQNTEAFF. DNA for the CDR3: TGCGCCAGCAGCCGGAGGGGACAGAACACTGAAGCTTTCTTT.

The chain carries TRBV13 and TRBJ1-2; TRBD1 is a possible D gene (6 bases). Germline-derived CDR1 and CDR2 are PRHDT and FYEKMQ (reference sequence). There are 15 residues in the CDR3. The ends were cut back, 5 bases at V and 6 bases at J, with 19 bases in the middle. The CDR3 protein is CASSPRRGLDNGYTF. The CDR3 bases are TGTGCCAGCAGCCCGCGGCGGGGGCTCGACAATGGCTACACCTTC.

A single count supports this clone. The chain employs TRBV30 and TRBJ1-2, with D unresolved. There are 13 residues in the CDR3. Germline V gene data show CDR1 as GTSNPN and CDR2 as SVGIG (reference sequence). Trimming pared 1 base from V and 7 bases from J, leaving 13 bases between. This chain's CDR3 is CAWSAHLATGYTF. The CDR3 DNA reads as TGTGCCTGGAGTGCCCACTTAGCAACTGGCTACACCTTC.

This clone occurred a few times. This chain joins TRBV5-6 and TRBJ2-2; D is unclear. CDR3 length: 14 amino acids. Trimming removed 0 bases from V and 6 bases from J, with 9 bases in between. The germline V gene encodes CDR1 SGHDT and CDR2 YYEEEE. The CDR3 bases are TGTGCCAGCAGCTTGGGGTGGCGCGCCGGGGAGCTGTTTTTT. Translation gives CASSLGWRAGELFF. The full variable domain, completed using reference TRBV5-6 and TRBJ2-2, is DAGVTQSPTHLIKTRGQQVTLRCSPKSGHDTVSWYQQALGQGPQFIFQYYEEEERQRGNFPDRFSGHQFPNYSSELNVNALLLGDSALYLCASSLGWRAGELFFGEGSRLTVL.

The CDR3 protein is CASSLRQGRGYTF. The DNA for the CDR3 is TGTGCCAGCAGCCTTCGACAGGGTCGGGGCTACACCTTC. This sequence joins TRBV3-1 (or the pseudogene TRBV3-2) and TRBJ1-2, with 7 positions matching TRBD1. V gave up 4 bases and J gave up 8 bases; unmatched junction bases: 7. The CDR3 is 13 amino acids. In germline, CDR1 is LGHDT, CDR2 YNNKEL (reference sequence).

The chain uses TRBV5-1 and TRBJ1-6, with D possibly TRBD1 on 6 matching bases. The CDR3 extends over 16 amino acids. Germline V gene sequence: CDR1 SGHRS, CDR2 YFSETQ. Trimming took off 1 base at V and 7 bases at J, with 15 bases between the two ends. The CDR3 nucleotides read TGCGCCAGCAGCTTGTTGGCAGGGGCAGGGAATTCACCCCTCCACTTT. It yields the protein CASSLLAGAGNSPLHF.

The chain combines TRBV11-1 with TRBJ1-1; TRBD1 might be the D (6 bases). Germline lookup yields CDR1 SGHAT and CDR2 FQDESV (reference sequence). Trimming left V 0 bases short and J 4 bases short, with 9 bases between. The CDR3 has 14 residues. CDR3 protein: CASSLAGGLTEAFF. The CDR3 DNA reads TGTGCCAGCAGCTTAGCGGGGGGCCTCACTGAAGCTTTCTTT.

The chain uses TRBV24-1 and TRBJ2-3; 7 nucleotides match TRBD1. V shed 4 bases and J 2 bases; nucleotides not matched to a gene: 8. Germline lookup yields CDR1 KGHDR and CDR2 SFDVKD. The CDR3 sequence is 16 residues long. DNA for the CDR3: TGTGCCACCAGTGACGCCGGGACAGCGAACACAGATACGCAGTATTTT. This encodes CATSDAGTANTDTQYF.

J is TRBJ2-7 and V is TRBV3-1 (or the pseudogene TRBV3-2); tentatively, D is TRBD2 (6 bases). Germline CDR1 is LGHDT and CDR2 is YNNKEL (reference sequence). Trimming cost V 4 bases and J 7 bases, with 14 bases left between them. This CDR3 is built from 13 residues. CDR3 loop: CASSPGTYREQYF. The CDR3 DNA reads TGTGCCAGCAGCCCGGGGACTTATCGGGAGCAGTACTTC.

CDR3 nucleotides: TGTGCCAGCAGCCCCCTCGAGGGGAGAAATTCACCCCTCCACTTT. Its protein product is CASSPLEGRNSPLHF. The chain carries TRBV7-9 and TRBJ1-6, with D possibly being TRBD1 (5 bases). The V end lost 5 bases, the J end lost 7 bases, and 15 bases lay between the germline ends. This CDR3 contains 15 residues. The V gene's germline CDR1 is SEHNR and CDR2 FQNEAQ (reference sequence).